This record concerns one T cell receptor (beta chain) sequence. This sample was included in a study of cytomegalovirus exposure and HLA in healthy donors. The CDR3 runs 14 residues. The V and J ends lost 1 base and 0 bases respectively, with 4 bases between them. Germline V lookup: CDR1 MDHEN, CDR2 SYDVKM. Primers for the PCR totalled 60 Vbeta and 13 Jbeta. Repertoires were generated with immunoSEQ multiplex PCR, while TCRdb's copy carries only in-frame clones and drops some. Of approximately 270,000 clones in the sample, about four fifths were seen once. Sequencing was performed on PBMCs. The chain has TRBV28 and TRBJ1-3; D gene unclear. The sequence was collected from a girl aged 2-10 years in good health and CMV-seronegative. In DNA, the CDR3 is TGTGCCAGCAGTTTATTTTACTCTGGAAACACCATATATTTT. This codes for CASSLFYSGNTIYF.